These 6 T cell receptor beta chains were all obtained from the same sample, sequenced in a study of stem cell transplantation in POMP-related autoinflammatory disease. Clones were read by immunoSEQ multiplex PCR, and TCRdb kept only the in-frame ones, dropping some. The sample consists of about 8,000 clones, approximately 90% of them appearing once. Broader study findings: Unique TRB V-J gene pairings were limited in number in patients with PRAID. Across all analyzed T-cell subsets, patients with PRAID tended toward reduced diversity and increased clonality.

No antigen has been assigned to these receptors. The sample was CD8+ T cells from PBMCs, taken before stem cell transplantation. All receptors derive from a human donor with POMP-related autoinflammation and immune dysregulation (PRAID).

The rearrangement uses TRBV9 and TRBJ1-2, with unresolved D. Germline loops: CDR1 SGDLS, CDR2 YYNGEE. The CDR3 length is 15 residues. Trimming removed 0 bases at V and 0 bases at J, with 9 bases between. CDR3 sequence reads: CASSVAEAPNYGYTF. DNA for the CDR3: TGTGCCAGCAGCGTAGCAGAGGCGCCTAACTATGGCTACACCTTC.

V and J are TRBV29-1 and TRBJ2-2; 8 positions agree with TRBD2. Trimming cost V 4 bases and J 4 bases; bases outside gene matches: 5. Germline CDR1 and CDR2: SQVTM and ANQGSEA. This CDR3 contains 14 residues. The DNA for the CDR3 is TGCAGCGTTGCAGCGGGAGTGGGCACCGGGGAGCTGTTTTTT. It specifies CSVAAGVGTGELFF.

This sequence joins TRBV6-6 and TRBJ1-1, with D perhaps matching TRBD1 (6 bases). V lost 6 bases, J lost 6 bases, and 11 bases lay in between. The germline CDR1 and CDR2 sequences are MNHNY and SVGAGI (reference sequence). The length of the CDR3 is 12 residues. The CDR3 region is CASSPRGAEAFF. CDR3 DNA: TGTGCCAGCAGCCCCAGGGGTGCTGAAGCTTTCTTT.

The gene calls are TRBV9 and TRBJ2-6, with D possibly matching TRBD2 (5 bases). V lost 0 bases and J 0 bases, leaving 10 bases between the germline ends. This CDR3 comprises 17 residues. CDR1 and CDR2 from the germline V gene are SGDLS and YYNGEE. The CDR3 DNA follows: TGTGCCAGCAGCGTAGGTCTTGGGAGCTCTGGGGCCAACGTCCTGACTTTC. Translation: CASSVGLGSSGANVLTF.

The V and J genes are TRBV19 and TRBJ2-6, with D perhaps being TRBD1 or TRBD2 (6 bases each). Germline V gene lookup returns CDR1 LNHDA and CDR2 SQIVND (reference sequence). V lost 5 bases to trimming and J lost 4 bases, with 9 bases between them. The CDR3 is made up of 14 amino acids. The DNA for the CDR3 is TGTGCCAGTAGTTTGGGGGGCGGGGCCAACGTCCTGACTTTC. Translation: CASSLGGGANVLTF.

The rearrangement joins TRBV7-9 to TRBJ1-2; TRBD1 aligns across 8 bases. The CDR3 loop spans 16 amino acids. V lost 5 bases and J lost 4; bases outside the gene matches: 12. CDR1 is SEHNR, CDR2 FQNEAQ, per germline (reference sequence). CDR3 sequence: CASSHGQGPITYGYTF. For the CDR3, the DNA is TGTGCCAGCAGCCATGGACAGGGCCCTATTACCTATGGCTACACCTTC. Full variable domain (rest looked up from reference TRBV7-9 and TRBJ1-2): DTGVSQNPRHKITKRGQNVTFRCDPISEHNRLYWYRQTLGQGPEFLTYFQNEAQLEKSRLLSDRFSAERPKGSFSTLEIQRTEQGDSAMYLCASSHGQGPITYGYTFGSGTRLTVV.